This T cell receptor beta chain was sequenced in a study of CD8 T cells in Susac syndrome. Turning to the study itself: Patients with Susac syndrome had blood drawn and were at that point therapy-naive, on corticosteroids, or on intravenous immunoglobulin alone.

This clonotype was seen just once. Antigen: not known. Random hexamers were used to reverse transcribe the RNA input (roughly 0.5 to 1 ug). TCRdb ran MiXCR on the immunoSEQ multiplex PCR reads and lists one entry per CDR3 protein. The sample has about 120,000 distinct CDR3 sequences; around 94% are singletons. Sequencing of TCR beta was carried out in blood CD8+ and CD4+ T cells. The study's findings and limits: Total CD8+ repertoires held some 15 Susac-specific public clones, while CD8+ TEMRA repertoires held a few. Susac CD8+ cells expanded clonally the most in TEMRA cells and in active patients.

The CDR3 contains 13 residues. The V end lost 7 bases, the J end lost 0 bases, and 12 bases lay between the germline ends. The germline V gene encodes CDR1 GTSNPN and CDR2 SVGIG (reference sequence). The gene calls are TRBV30 and TRBJ1-1; possibly TRBD1 for D (5 bases). What was sequenced was CD8+ T cells from PBMCs. The sequence derives from a human donor with Susac syndrome. The CDR3 DNA follows: TGTGCCTTGGGAGGGGCGGTGAACACTGAAGCTTTCTTT. Its protein is CALGGAVNTEAFF.